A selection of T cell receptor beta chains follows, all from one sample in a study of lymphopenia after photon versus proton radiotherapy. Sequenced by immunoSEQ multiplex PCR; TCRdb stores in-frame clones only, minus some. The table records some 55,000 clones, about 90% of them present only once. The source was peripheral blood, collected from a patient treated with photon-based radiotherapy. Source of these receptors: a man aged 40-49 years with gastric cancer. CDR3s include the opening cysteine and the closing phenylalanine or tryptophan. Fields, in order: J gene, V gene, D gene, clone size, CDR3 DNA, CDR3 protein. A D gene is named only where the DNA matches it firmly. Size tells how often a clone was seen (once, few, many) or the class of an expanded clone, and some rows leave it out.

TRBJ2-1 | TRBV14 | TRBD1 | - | TGTGCCAGCAGCCCACAACGGTCAGGGGGCAATGAGCAGTTCTTC | CASSPQRSGGNEQFF
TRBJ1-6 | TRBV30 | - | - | TGTGCCTGGAGTGTCTCCACCCGACAGCGGTCTAGCTCCTATAATTCACCCCTCCACTTT | CAWSVSTRQRSSSYNSPLHF
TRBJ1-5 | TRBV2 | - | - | TGTGCCAGCGCCCTAGGTGAAGGTCAGCCCCAGCATTTT | CASALGEGQPQHF
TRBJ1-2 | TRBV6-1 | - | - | TGTGCCAGCAGTGAATCGAGGACTAACTATGGCTACACCTTC | CASSESRTNYGYTF
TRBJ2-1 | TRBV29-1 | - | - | TGCAGCGTGCCCGAGGCCGGCGGTACCAATGAGCAGTTCTTC | CSVPEAGGTNEQFF
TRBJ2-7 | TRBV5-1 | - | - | TGCGCCAGCAGCTCGGACTTAGTATCCTACGAGCAGTACTTC | CASSSDLVSYEQYF
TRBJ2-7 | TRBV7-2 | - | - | TGTGCCAGCAGCCCCCTGCCGGGACCCTACGAGCAGTACTTC | CASSPLPGPYEQYF
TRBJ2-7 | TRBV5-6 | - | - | TGTGCCAGCAGCTCCAACGGGGCCTACGAGCAGTACTTC | CASSSNGAYEQYF
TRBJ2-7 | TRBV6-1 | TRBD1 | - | TGTGCCAGCAGTGGGGGGACAGGGACCTACGAGCAGTACTTC | CASSGGTGTYEQYF
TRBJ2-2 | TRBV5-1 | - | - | TGCGCCAGCAGCCAAGGACCGCGGTCGAACACCGGGGAGCTGTTTTTT | CASSQGPRSNTGELFF
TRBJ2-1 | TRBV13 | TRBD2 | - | TGTGCCAGCAGCGAAGGGACTAACCTGGGCAATGAGCAGTTCTTC | CASSEGTNLGNEQFF
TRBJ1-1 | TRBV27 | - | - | TGTGCCAGCAGCCTCAACCGCGCGGTGGGCACTGAAGCTTTCTTT | CASSLNRAVGTEAFF
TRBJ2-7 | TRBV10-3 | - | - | TGTGCCTCGCGGGACGTCCCCTACGAGCAGTACTTC | CASRDVPYEQYF
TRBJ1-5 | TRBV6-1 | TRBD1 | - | TGTGCCAGCAGTGAGGGAGACAGGGCAGGGTGGGAGCCCCAGCATTTT | CASSEGDRAGWEPQHF
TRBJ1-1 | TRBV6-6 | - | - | TGTGCCAGCAGTTTGTCAGTGGCCACTGAAGCTTTCTTT | CASSLSVATEAFF
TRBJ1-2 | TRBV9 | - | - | TGTGCCAGCAGCCCAATCGCGCGTGGCTACACCTTC | CASSPIARGYTF
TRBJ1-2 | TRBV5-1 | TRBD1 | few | TGCGCCAGCAGCTTGTTGGCCAACAGGGGGCCGAAGTATGGCTACACCTTC | CASSLLANRGPKYGYTF
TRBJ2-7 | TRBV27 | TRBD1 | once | TGTGCCAGCAGTTTGGGACAGGGAACCTACGAGCAGTACTTC | CASSLGQGTYEQYF
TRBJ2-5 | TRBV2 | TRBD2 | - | TGTGCCAGCAGTCCTCCCCTAGCGGGCCAAGAGACCCAGTACTTC | CASSPPLAGQETQYF
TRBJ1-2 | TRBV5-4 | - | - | TGTGCCAGCAGCTACCGAGGGGCAGGGCACTATGGCTACACCTTC | CASSYRGAGHYGYTF
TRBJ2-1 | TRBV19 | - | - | TGTGCCAGTAGTATCATAGGGGTAAACAATGAGCAGTTCTTC | CASSIIGVNNEQFF
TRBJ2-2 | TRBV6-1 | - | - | TGTGCCAGCCTGGAGAATGGGGAGCTGTTTTTT | CASLENGELFF
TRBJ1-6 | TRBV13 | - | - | TGTGCCAGCAGCTTAAGAGGGACGGGCCGAACGGTTTCACCCCTCCACTTT | CASSLRGTGRTVSPLHF
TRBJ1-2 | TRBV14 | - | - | TGTGCCAGCAGCCAAGATTTATTTGCCAGGGACCCCTATGGCTACACCTTC | CASSQDLFARDPYGYTF
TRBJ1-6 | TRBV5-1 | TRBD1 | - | TGCGCCAGCAGCTCGACAACAGGGGGCGGGTCACCCCTCCACTTT | CASSSTTGGGSPLHF
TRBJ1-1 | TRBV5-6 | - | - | TGTGCCCCCCAGAAGAACACTGAAGCTTTCTTT | CAPQKNTEAFF
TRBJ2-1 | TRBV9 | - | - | TGTGCCAGCAGCGTACTGGGCGGGGGCCCATACAATGAGCAGTTCTTC | CASSVLGGGPYNEQFF
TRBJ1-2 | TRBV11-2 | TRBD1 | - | TGTGCCAGCAGCTCGACAGGGAAAAACTATGGCTACACCTTC | CASSSTGKNYGYTF
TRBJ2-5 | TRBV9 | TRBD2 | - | TGTGCCAGCAGCGTAGGGGCCAGCGGGGGGGCGGAGACCCAGTACTTC | CASSVGASGGAETQYF
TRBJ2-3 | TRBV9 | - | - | TGTGCCAGCAGCGTAGTCCTCGCGGATACGCAGTATTTT | CASSVVLADTQYF
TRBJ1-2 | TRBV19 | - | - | TGTGCCAGTAGTATCGACTGGAGCTTGGGGGGCTACACCTTC | CASSIDWSLGGYTF
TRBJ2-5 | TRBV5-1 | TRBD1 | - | TGCGCCAGCAGCAGATCGGGACAGGGAGTAGAAGAGACCCAGTACTTC | CASSRSGQGVEETQYF
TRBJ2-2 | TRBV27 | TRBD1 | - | TGTGCCAGCCACAAAGGGGGCCACGGGGAGCTGTTTTTT | CASHKGGHGELFF
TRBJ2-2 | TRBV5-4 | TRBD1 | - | TGTGCCAGCAGCTTGGCAGGGGGCATTGGGACCGGGGAGCTGTTTTTT | CASSLAGGIGTGELFF
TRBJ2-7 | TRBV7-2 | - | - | TGTGCCAGCAGGGACAGCAACTACGAGCAGTACTTC | CASRDSNYEQYF
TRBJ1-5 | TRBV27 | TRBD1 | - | TGTGCCAGCAGTTTATCTGGTGACAGGGGGTCCAATCAGCCCCAGCATTTT | CASSLSGDRGSNQPQHF
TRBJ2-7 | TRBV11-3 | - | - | TGTGCCAGCAGCACCTCCGGGACACCGAGGAGCGAGCAGTACTTC | CASSTSGTPRSEQYF
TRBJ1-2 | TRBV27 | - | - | TGTGCCAGCAGTTCGCAAAGGGAGGTATATGGCTACACCTTC | CASSSQREVYGYTF
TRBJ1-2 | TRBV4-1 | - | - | TGCGCCAGCAGCCAGCGTGGGGGCCCCTATGGCTACACCTTC | CASSQRGGPYGYTF
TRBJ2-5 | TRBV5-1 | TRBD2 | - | TGCGCCAGCAGCGGGTTAGCGGGGGGTGAGGAGACCCAGTACTTC | CASSGLAGGEETQYF
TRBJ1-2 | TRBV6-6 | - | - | TGTGCCAGCAGGGCGGACAGCGGATTCTATGGCTACACCTTC | CASRADSGFYGYTF
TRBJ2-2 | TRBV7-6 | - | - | TGTGCCAGCACCCCGTCGGACAGCAGTGGGGAGCTGTTTTTT | CASTPSDSSGELFF
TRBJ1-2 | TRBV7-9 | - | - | TGTGCCAGCAGCCCTACGGGGGCCGCGGACGGGAACTATGGCTACACCTTC | CASSPTGAADGNYGYTF
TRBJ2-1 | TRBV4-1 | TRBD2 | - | TGCGCCAGCAGCCCTCCCGGGACTAGCAGGCGTGAGCAGTTCTTC | CASSPPGTSRREQFF
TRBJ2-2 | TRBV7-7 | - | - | TGTGCTAGCAGCTTAGACGCGGCCGGGGAGCTGTTTTTT | CASSLDAAGELFF
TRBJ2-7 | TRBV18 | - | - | TGTGCCAGCTCACCACGCTCGGGGGGCGACGAGCAGTACTTC | CASSPRSGGDEQYF
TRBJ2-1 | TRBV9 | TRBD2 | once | TGTGCCAGCAGCGTAGCGTCCCGACTAGCGGGGGGCAATGAGCAGTTCTTC | CASSVASRLAGGNEQFF
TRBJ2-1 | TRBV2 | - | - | TGTGCCAGCACCATAAGAAACGTACGCAATGAGCAGTTCTTC | CASTIRNVRNEQFF
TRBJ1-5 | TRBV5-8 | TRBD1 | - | TGTGCCAGCAGCTACACAGGGGTAGTAAATCAGCCCCAGCATTTT | CASSYTGVVNQPQHF
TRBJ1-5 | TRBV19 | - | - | TGTGCCAGTAGTGGTCCTCGGAGCAATCAGCCCCAGCATTTT | CASSGPRSNQPQHF
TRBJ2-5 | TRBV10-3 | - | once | TGTGCCATCAGTGAGTCGGTGTGGCAGGACGTTCGTGTGACCCAGTACTTC | CAISESVWQDVRVTQYF
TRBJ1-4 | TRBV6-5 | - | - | TGTGCCAGCAGTTACTGGAAGGGGGGTGAAAAACTGTTTTTT | CASSYWKGGEKLFF
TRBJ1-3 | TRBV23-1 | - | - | TGCGCCAGCAGTCCCCGGACAGCTACCCACTCTGGAAACACCATATATTTT | CASSPRTATHSGNTIYF
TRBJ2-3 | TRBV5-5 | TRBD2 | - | TGTGCCAGCAGCTTTAATCCGGGACTAGCGGGGGATACGCAGTATTTT | CASSFNPGLAGDTQYF
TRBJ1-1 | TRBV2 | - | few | TGTGCCAGCAATAGTCGGCTGAACACTGAAGCTTTCTTT | CASNSRLNTEAFF